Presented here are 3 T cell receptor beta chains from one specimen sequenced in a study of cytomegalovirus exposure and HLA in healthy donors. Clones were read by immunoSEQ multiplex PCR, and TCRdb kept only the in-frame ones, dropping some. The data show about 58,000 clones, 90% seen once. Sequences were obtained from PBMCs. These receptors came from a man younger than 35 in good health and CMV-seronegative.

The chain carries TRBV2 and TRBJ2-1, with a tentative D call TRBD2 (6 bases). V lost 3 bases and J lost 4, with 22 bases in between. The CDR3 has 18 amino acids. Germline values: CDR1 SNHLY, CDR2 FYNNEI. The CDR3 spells CASSDGGRASAIYNEQFF. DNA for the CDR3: TGTGCCAGCAGTGACGGGGGAAGGGCTAGTGCCATATACAATGAGCAGTTCTTC.

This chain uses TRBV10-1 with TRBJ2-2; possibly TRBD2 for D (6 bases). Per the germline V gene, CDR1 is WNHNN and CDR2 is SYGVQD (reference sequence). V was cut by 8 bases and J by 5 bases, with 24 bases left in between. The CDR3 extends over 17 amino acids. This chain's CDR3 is CASALTPGTSETGELFF. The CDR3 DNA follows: TGCGCCAGCGCTCTCACCCCCGGGACTTCTGAGACCGGGGAGCTGTTTTTT.

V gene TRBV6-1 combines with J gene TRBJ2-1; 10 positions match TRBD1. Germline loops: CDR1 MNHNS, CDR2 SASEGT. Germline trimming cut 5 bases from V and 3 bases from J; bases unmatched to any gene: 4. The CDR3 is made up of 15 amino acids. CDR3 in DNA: TGTGCCAGCAGTTCCGGGGACAGGGGCTACAATGAGCAGTTCTTC. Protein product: CASSSGDRGYNEQFF.